This TCR beta chain was documented in a study of human T cells and chemical hapten exposure. V lost 1 base and J lost 6, with 17 bases in between. This CDR3 is built from 16 residues. Germline CDR1 is SGHNT and CDR2 is YYREEE (reference sequence). TCRdb fed the RACE reads into MiXCR, producing one record per CDR3 protein. The sample shows around 67,000 distinct CDR3 sequences, around 8.8% of them seen only once. This clonotype was recorded many times. Time point here: patch test 2, 6 weeks after DPC sensitization. Noted treatment: therapeutic diphenylcyclopropenone sensitization with weekly scalp DPC. This specimen consisted of whole blood, obtained in connection with sensitization to the hapten diphenylcyclopropenone (DPC). The chain recombines TRBV5-4 with TRBJ2-1; unclear D gene. This TCR derives from a woman aged 50 to 65 with alopecia areata. Some clones in this sample may be carry-over from other donors' samples. CDR3 DNA sequence: TGTGCCAGCAGCTTGAATCCAACCGATAAAGGCAATGAGCAGTTCTTC. Translated: CASSLNPTDKGNEQFF. The full variable domain, with the rest looked up from reference TRBV5-4 and TRBJ2-1, is ETGVTQSPTHLIKTRGQQVTLRCSSQSGHNTVSWYQQALGQGPQFIFQYYREEENGRGNFPPRFSGLQFPNYSSELNVNALELDDSALYLCASSLNPTDKGNEQFFGPGTRLTVL.